This T cell receptor beta chain was identified during a study of shared clonotypes between healthy human individuals. Whole-study results and caveats: Only blood samples were collected, and tissue repertoires likely differ.

Each subset's genomic DNA was shared equally among a number of immunoSEQ plates. Repertoires were generated with immunoSEQ multiplex PCR, while TCRdb's copy carries only in-frame clones and drops some. The data contain about 1 million clones, 70% to 80% of them seen just once; the ten biggest clones take up 0.4% to 0.55%. This clone was observed a handful of times. Its antigen is still unknown. The CDR3 extends over 14 amino acids. V lost 0 bases, J lost 4 bases, and 8 bases lay in between. From germline, CDR1 is SGHRS and CDR2 YFSETQ. The sequenced sample was memory CD4+ T cells from PBMCs. This sample's subset: CD45RA-negative fraction. This TCR came from a young man in good health. Some clones in this sample may be carry-over from other donors' samples. The chain has TRBV5-1 and TRBJ2-1; D is uncertain. The CDR3 nucleotides read TGCGCCAGCAGCTTGGGACTGGATTACAATGAGCAGTTCTTC. Amino acid sequence: CASSLGLDYNEQFF.